Following are 22 T cell receptor beta chains from one sample sequenced in a study of blood T cell repertoires in COVID-19. Some clones are missing from TCRdb's copy, which holds only in-frame ones; the method was immunoSEQ multiplex PCR. The table lists 53,000 or so clones, less than 80% of them singletons. Sequenced material: peripheral blood. Receptor source: a man in his sixties with acute or convalescent COVID-19.

This clone was detected only a few times. The CDR3 nucleotides are TGTGCCAGCAGACCTTTGGACACGTTGGGCGAAAAACTGTTTTTT. It codes for CASRPLDTLGEKLFF. The chain is built from TRBV27 and TRBJ1-4, with D perhaps matching TRBD1 (5 bases). Trimming took off 6 bases at V and 8 bases at J, with 19 bases between the two ends. CDR1 and CDR2 from the germline V gene are MNHEY and SMNVEV (reference sequence). CDR3 length equals 15 residues.

The chain recombines TRBV5-3 with TRBJ1-1; 8 nucleotides line up with TRBD1. TRBV5-3 counts as an open reading frame of uncertain function. V gave up 3 bases and J gave up 2 bases; unmatched junction bases: 18. There are 19 residues in the CDR3. CDR3 DNA: TGTGCCAGAAGCTCACCGACGTCCCGGGACAGGTTCTCTAACACTGAAGCTTTCTTT. The encoded protein is CARSSPTSRDRFSNTEAFF.

The chain couples TRBV18 to TRBJ1-6; weak D call: TRBD1 (6 bases). Trimming cost V 1 base and J 7 bases, with 11 bases left between them. CDR3 length equals 15 residues. Germline-derived CDR1 and CDR2 are KGHSH and LQKENI. The CDR3 sequence: CASSPRGQGNSPLHF. In DNA form, the CDR3 reads TGTGCCAGCTCACCACGCGGGCAGGGGAATTCACCCCTCCACTTT.

CDR3 coding DNA: TGTGCCAGCAGCTTATCCGGCGGGAGTCCGCGGAATGAGCAGTTCTTC. Its translation is CASSLSGGSPRNEQFF. This chain joins TRBV7-3 and TRBJ2-1; 7 nucleotides match TRBD2. CDR1 is SGHTA, CDR2 FQGTGA, per germline. The CDR3 has 16 amino acids. The J segment lost 7 bases and the V segment lost 2 bases, leaving 11 bases of the junction unmatched.

The gene calls are TRBV9 and TRBJ2-2; D gene ambiguous. The V and J ends lost 3 bases and 2 bases respectively, with 14 bases between them. Germline CDR1 and CDR2: SGDLS and YYNGEE. CDR3 size: 16 residues. CDR3 nucleotide sequence: TGTGCCAGCAGCGAAACCTATCGAAGTAACACCGGGGAGCTGTTTTTT. It encodes CASSETYRSNTGELFF. Complete variable domain (other parts from reference TRBV9 and TRBJ2-2): DSGVTQTPKHLITATGQRVTLRCSPRSGDLSVYWYQQSLDQGLQFLIQYYNGEERAKGNILERFSAQQFPDLHSELNLSSLELGDSALYFCASSETYRSNTGELFFGEGSRLTVL.

The CDR3 here is CASSLNTGELFF. The CDR3 DNA reads TGTGCCAGCTCCCTGAACACCGGGGAGCTGTTTTTT. This rearrangement joins TRBV28 to TRBJ2-2, with D unresolved. The CDR3 loop spans 12 amino acids. V was shortened by 8 bases and J by 1 base, with 5 bases between the two germline ends. CDR1 and CDR2 (germline): MDHEN, SYDVKM.

The chain employs TRBV5-1 and TRBJ2-3, with 8 bases fitting TRBD2. From germline, CDR1 is SGHRS and CDR2 YFSETQ. Trimming at V came to 4 bases and at J to 2 bases, leaving 9 bases not matched to a gene. This CDR3 is built from 16 residues. The CDR3 coding sequence is TGCGCCAGCAGCAAGAGGACTAGCCGGAACACAGATACGCAGTATTTT. Encoded protein: CASSKRTSRNTDTQYF. The entire variable domain, with the rest obtained from reference TRBV5-1 and TRBJ2-3, is as follows: KAGVTQTPRYLIKTRGQQVTLSCSPISGHRSVSWYQQTPGQGLQFLFEYFSETQRNKGNFPGRFSGRQFSNSRSEMNVSTLELGDSALYLCASSKRTSRNTDTQYFGPGTRLTVL.

J is TRBJ2-7 and V is TRBV9; the D is unclear. The CDR3 is 13 amino acids. The germline V and J ends were trimmed by 3 bases and 0 bases, with 7 bases remaining between them. Germline values: CDR1 SGDLS, CDR2 YYNGEE. The chain's CDR3 is CASSGVSSYEQYF. For the CDR3, the DNA is TGTGCCAGCAGCGGCGTTAGCTCCTACGAGCAGTACTTC.

The chain combines TRBV3-1 (or the pseudogene TRBV3-2) with TRBJ1-4, with TRBD1 matching 10 bases. Germline V gene data show CDR1 as LGHDT and CDR2 as YNNKEL (reference sequence). This CDR3 spans 16 amino acids. With V trimmed by 4 bases and J by 7 bases, 9 bases remained unmatched. CDR3 sequence reads: CASSRGDRGSFEKLFF. The CDR3 coding sequence is TGTGCCAGCAGCCGGGGGGACAGGGGTTCTTTTGAAAAACTGTTTTTT.

The chain has TRBV27 and TRBJ2-2; 14 nucleotides line up with TRBD2. The CDR3 is 20 amino acids. The V segment lost 1 base and the J segment 7 bases; nucleotides outside the gene matches: 14. Germline V gene lookup returns CDR1 MNHEY and CDR2 SMNVEV (reference sequence). The DNA of the CDR3 is TGTGCCAGCAGTTTATTAGCCACCGGGACTAGCGGGAGTACCGGCGGGGAGCTGTTTTTT. Translation gives CASSLLATGTSGSTGGELFF.

The CDR3 sequence is CASSSRTSYEQYF. The CDR3 DNA sequence: TGTGCCAGCAGCTCCCGTACTAGCTACGAGCAGTACTTC. The J gene is TRBJ2-7, the V gene TRBV7-8, with D possibly being TRBD2 (5 bases). The germline CDR1 and CDR2 sequences are SGHVS and FQNEAQ. The germline V and J ends were trimmed by 4 bases and 3 bases, with 10 bases remaining between them. This CDR3 spans 13 amino acids.

The chain combines TRBV30 with TRBJ1-5; D is unclear. V was cut by 0 bases and J by 4 bases, with 7 bases left in between. The CDR3 has 13 amino acids. The V gene's germline CDR1 is GTSNPN and CDR2 SVGIG (reference sequence). The CDR3 loop is CAWSVQTNQPQHF. As DNA, the CDR3 is TGTGCCTGGAGTGTACAGACAAATCAGCCCCAGCATTTT.

This rearrangement joins TRBV7-8 to TRBJ1-2; D remains unclear. The germline V gene encodes CDR1 SGHVS and CDR2 FQNEAQ. The V and J ends lost 7 bases and 0 bases respectively, with 12 bases between them. This CDR3 region has 14 residues. CDR3 sequence: CASTTGGPNYGYTF. The CDR3 DNA is TGTGCCAGCACCACCGGAGGCCCTAACTATGGCTACACCTTC.

The chain joins TRBV19 to TRBJ2-7; D call uncertain. The V gene's germline CDR1 is LNHDA and CDR2 SQIVND (reference sequence). This CDR3 comprises 13 residues. Trimming pared 1 base from V and 3 bases from J, leaving 7 bases between. CDR3 DNA: TGTGCCAGTAGTATAGTTTCATTCTACGAGCAGTACTTC. Translated: CASSIVSFYEQYF.

The chain joins TRBV4-2 to TRBJ2-5; possible D gene TRBD2, 6 bases. V lost 4 bases and J lost 2, with 14 bases in between. Germline CDR1 and CDR2: LGHNA and YNFKEQ. CDR3 size: 15 residues. The CDR3 coding sequence is TGTGCCAGCAGCCGCTCTAGCGACCGACAAGAGACCCAGTACTTC. Protein product: CASSRSSDRQETQYF.

CDR3 sequence reads: CASSPRRQQETQYF. In nucleotides, the CDR3 is TGTGCCAGCTCACCAAGGAGACAGCAAGAGACCCAGTACTTC. The V gene is TRBV18, the J gene TRBJ2-5; TRBD1 might be the D (5 bases). V was pared by 2 bases and J by 2 bases, with 9 bases between. CDR1 is KGHSH and CDR2 is LQKENI in the germline V gene. The CDR3 spans 14 residues.

This chain connects TRBV6-5 to TRBJ1-4; 7 positions agree with TRBD1. Losses at the gene ends were 2 bases for V and 4 bases for J; bases not matched to a gene: 7. The CDR3 sequence is 16 residues long. CDR1 MNHEY and CDR2 SVGAGI come from the germline V gene. The CDR3 DNA reads TGTGCCAGCAGTTACGGGACAGAAGTTTTTAATGAAAAACTGTTTTTT. This translates into CASSYGTEVFNEKLFF.

This clone occurred once. The J gene is TRBJ1-2, the V gene TRBV19, with 7 bases identical to TRBD1. The CDR3 length is 16 residues. V trimming: 5 bases; J trimming: 4 bases; junction bases outside the gene matches: 13. Germline assignment: CDR1 LNHDA and CDR2 SQIVND (reference sequence). CDR3 bases: TGTGCCAGTAGTCGGGCCGGGACAGCCCAGGTCTATGGCTACACCTTC. It codes for CASSRAGTAQVYGYTF.

This sequence joins TRBV6-2 or TRBV6-3 and TRBJ2-7, with 9 bases matching TRBD2. The CDR3 is made up of 14 amino acids. Trimming at V came to 5 bases and at J to 3 bases, leaving 5 bases not matched to a gene. From germline, CDR1 is MNHEY and CDR2 SVGEGT. The CDR3 loop reads CASSRTSDNYEQYF. CDR3 coding DNA: TGTGCCAGCAGTCGGACTAGCGATAACTACGAGCAGTACTTC.

This chain uses TRBV6-5 with TRBJ1-4; D remains ambiguous. The V gene's germline CDR1 is MNHEY and CDR2 SVGAGI. CDR3 size: 14 residues. Trimming left V 2 bases short and J 3 bases short, with 7 bases between. CDR3 loop: CASSYRVANEKLFF. CDR3 sequence (DNA): TGTGCCAGCAGTTACAGAGTGGCTAATGAAAAACTGTTTTTT.

The chain has TRBV20-1 and TRBJ1-1, with D unresolved. Trimming removed 3 bases from V and 6 bases from J, with 8 bases in between. Germline V gene data show CDR1 as DFQATT and CDR2 as SNEGSKA (reference sequence). CDR3 length: 11 amino acids. The CDR3 spells CSASFPAEAFF. CDR3 bases: TGCAGTGCTAGTTTCCCCGCTGAAGCTTTCTTT.

This chain joins TRBV27 and TRBJ1-2; 9 bases are a match to TRBD1. Trimming cost V 6 bases and J 7 bases; bases outside gene matches: 9. This CDR3 region has 14 residues. Germline CDR1 MNHEY, CDR2 SMNVEV (reference sequence). The CDR3 here is CASRTRDRDGGYTF. The DNA for the CDR3 is TGTGCCAGCAGGACCCGGGACAGGGATGGTGGCTACACCTTC.